The clone carrying this T cell receptor (beta chain) has more than one count but fewer than ten. The target antigen is unknown. The iRepertoire nested amplicon-rescue multiplex PCR amplified TCR alpha and beta CDR3s from RNA. Via MiXCR, TCRdb re-called the multiplex PCR reads, giving one row per CDR3 protein. The table includes 100,000 to 150,000 distinct CDR3 sequences, around a quarter detected once. The sample is drawn from a study of glioma-infiltrating T cells. Overall study results and limits: Only very few CDR3 sequences appeared in both tissue and blood.

V dropped 0 bases and J dropped 1 base, with 12 bases sitting between them. Germline V CDR1 and CDR2: LGHNA, YNFKEQ. This CDR3 spans 17 amino acids. Sequenced input: glioma tissue, nonneoplastic brain tissue, or PBMCs (not recorded which). The TCR originated in a human donor with low-grade glioma or glioblastoma, undergoing nonglioma brain surgery, or in good health (not recorded which). The chain uses TRBV4-2 and TRBJ2-2, with D unresolved. DNA of the CDR3: TGTGCCAGCAGCCAAGATCTGTTCAGAAAGAACACCGGGGAGCTGTTTTTT. Its translation is CASSQDLFRKNTGELFF.